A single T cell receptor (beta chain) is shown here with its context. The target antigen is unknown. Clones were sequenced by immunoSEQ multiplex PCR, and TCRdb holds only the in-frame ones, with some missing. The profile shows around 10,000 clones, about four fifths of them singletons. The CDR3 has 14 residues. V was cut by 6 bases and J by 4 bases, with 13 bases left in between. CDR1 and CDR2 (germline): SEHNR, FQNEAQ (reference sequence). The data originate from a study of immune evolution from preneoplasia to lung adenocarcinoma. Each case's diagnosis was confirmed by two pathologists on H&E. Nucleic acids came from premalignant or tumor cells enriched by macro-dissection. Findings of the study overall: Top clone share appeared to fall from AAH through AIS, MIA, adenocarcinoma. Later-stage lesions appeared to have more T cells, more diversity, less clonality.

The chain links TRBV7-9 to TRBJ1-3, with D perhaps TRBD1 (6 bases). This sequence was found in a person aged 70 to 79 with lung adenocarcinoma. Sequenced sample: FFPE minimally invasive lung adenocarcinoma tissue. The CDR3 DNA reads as TGTGCCAGCAGAACGGGGGGCGAGGGAAACACCATATATTTT. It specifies CASRTGGEGNTIYF.